The T cell receptor beta chain described here comes from a study of blood T cells in healthy people across ages. Germline assignment: CDR1 SGDLS and CDR2 YYNGEE. V was pared by 2 bases and J by 7 bases, with 7 bases of the junction left unmatched. The CDR3 covers 14 residues. Primed by a sample-barcoded 5' primer and a J-beta primer mix, a second PCR proceeded for about 6 to 11 cycles. Each of the cDNA molecules was tagged by a template-switch adaptor with 12 random nucleotides. TCRdb called the 5' RACE reads again in MiXCR, with one record for every CDR3 protein. In the table there are 1.8 million or so distinct CDR3 sequences, about two fifths of which are singletons.

The chain uses TRBV9 and TRBJ1-2; 8 bases align to TRBD1. The sequence came from a human donor in good health. Sample: blood. The CDR3 loop is CASSVDRGQGGYTF. CDR3 nucleotide sequence: TGTGCCAGCAGCGTTGACAGGGGTCAGGGTGGCTACACCTTC.